Following are 24 T cell receptor beta chains from one sample sequenced in a study of cytomegalovirus exposure and HLA in healthy donors. 13 Jbeta primers and 60 Vbeta primers were used for the PCR. Assay used: immunoSEQ multiplex PCR; TCRdb lists only in-frame clones, some missing. Found here are about 120,000 clones, 70% to 80% of them singletons; the top ten hold nearly 8.5%. Sequenced input: PBMCs. The receptors stem from a woman in her forties in good health and CMV-seropositive.

V and J are TRBV4-1 and TRBJ2-5; D may be TRBD2 (7 bases). Germline assignment: CDR1 MGHRA and CDR2 YSYEKL. The CDR3 is 14 amino acids. The germline V and J ends were trimmed by 6 bases and 4 bases, with 15 bases remaining between them. CDR3 loop: CASSLGGGGETQYF. DNA for the CDR3: TGCGCCAGCAGTCTAGGAGGGGGGGGAGAGACCCAGTACTTC.

This chain links TRBV5-4 with TRBJ2-3, with D tentatively TRBD2 (5 bases). The CDR3 runs to 14 residues. Between the trimmed V and J ends, which lost 0 bases and 2 bases, there was a span of 7 bases. Germline-derived CDR1 and CDR2 are SGHNT and YYREEE (reference sequence). CDR3 bases: TGTGCCAGCAGCTTGGTAGCGTACACAGATACGCAGTATTTT. It codes for CASSLVAYTDTQYF.

A remark on this clone: At the DNA level, this CDR3 is encoded by other sequences in the same sample as well. V is TRBV9 and J is TRBJ2-1; perhaps TRBD2 as D (6 bases). Trimming shortened V by 4 bases and J by 0 bases, and 11 bases separated the two germline ends. Germline CDR1 and CDR2: SGDLS and YYNGEE. This CDR3 region has 15 residues. The CDR3 here is CASSPRDFSYNEQFF. The CDR3 DNA follows: TGTGCCAGCAGCCCCCGGGACTTCTCCTACAATGAGCAGTTCTTC.

This chain links TRBV5-6 with TRBJ2-7; 7 bases map to TRBD1. CDR1 is SGHDT and CDR2 is YYEEEE in the germline V gene. Unmatched junction bases numbered 6, after V lost 0 bases and J lost 3 bases. The CDR3 runs 15 residues. The CDR3 DNA sequence: TGTGCCAGCAGCTTGGCTCGACAGGGCGGCTACGAGCAGTACTTC. Its translation: CASSLARQGGYEQYF. Looking up the rest from reference TRBV5-6 and TRBJ2-7 gives the full variable domain: DAGVTQSPTHLIKTRGQQVTLRCSPKSGHDTVSWYQQALGQGPQFIFQYYEEEERQRGNFPDRFSGHQFPNYSSELNVNALLLGDSALYLCASSLARQGGYEQYFGPGTRLTVT.

The rearrangement uses TRBV6-5 and TRBJ1-1, with D possibly being TRBD1 (5 bases). Looked up from germline, CDR1 is MNHEY and CDR2 is SVGAGI. The CDR3 totals 14 residues. V was trimmed by 2 bases and J by 1 base, leaving 8 bases between them. In DNA, the CDR3 is TGTGCCAGCAGTTACGGGGCCCAGAACACTGAAGCTTTCTTT. Protein product: CASSYGAQNTEAFF.

The table lists this clone with a count of one. The chain carries TRBV13 and TRBJ2-7; TRBD1 agrees at 8 bases. Germline V gene data show CDR1 as PRHDT and CDR2 as FYEKMQ (reference sequence). There are 13 residues in the CDR3. V lost 1 base and J lost 6; bases outside the gene matches: 2. CDR3 amino acids: CASSLDTGGEQYF. The CDR3 region has the DNA TGTGCCAGCAGCTTAGATACAGGGGGCGAGCAGTACTTC.

V is TRBV7-2 and J is TRBJ2-3, with D possibly being TRBD2 (5 bases). Germline CDR1 is SGHTA and CDR2 is FQGNSA. Between the trimmed V and J ends, which lost 2 bases and 4 bases, there was a span of 16 bases. The CDR3 runs to 16 residues. The CDR3 nucleotides read TGTGCCAGCAGCTTATACCAAGCGGCCGGGGCAGATACGCAGTATTTT. Translated: CASSLYQAAGADTQYF.

This clone appeared a few times. The rearrangement uses TRBV5-6 and TRBJ2-1; 9 positions match TRBD2. CDR1 and CDR2 (germline): SGHDT, YYEEEE. CDR3 size: 16 residues. With 4 bases clipped from V and 4 bases from J, the junction kept 9 bases outside the gene matches. DNA of the CDR3: TGTGCCAGCAGCGGCAGACTAGCGGCTCAATACAATGAGCAGTTCTTC. This sequence encodes CASSGRLAAQYNEQFF.

This clone has a single count. The CDR3 DNA sequence: TGTGCCAGCAGCTCAGGGGACGAGACAGGGTTGTCTCGCTACACCTTC. Its translation is CASSSGDETGLSRYTF. V usage is TRBV7-6 and J usage is TRBJ1-2, with 7 bases fitting TRBD1. The germline CDR1 and CDR2 sequences are SGHVS and FNYEAQ. The J segment lost 9 bases and the V segment lost 4 bases, leaving 17 bases of the junction unmatched. The CDR3 has 16 residues.

As regards this clone: One end of the junction fails to match germline, which may point to a read error. The chain employs TRBV5-6 and TRBJ2-3; tentative D call: TRBD2 (5 bases). CDR1 is SGHDT, CDR2 YYEEEE, per germline. CDR3 size: 13 residues. CDR3 loop: CASSLLATDTRYF. CDR3 nucleotide sequence: TGTGCCAGCAGCTTGCTAGCTACAGATACGCGGTATTTT.

This rearrangement joins TRBV4-3 to TRBJ1-2; weak D call: TRBD1 (6 bases). The CDR3 length is 16 residues. CDR1 and CDR2 from the germline V gene are LGHNA and YSLEER. The V end lost 1 base, the J end lost 4 bases, and 16 bases lay between the germline ends. The CDR3 loop reads CASSQATRAGAYGYTF. The CDR3 DNA reads as TGCGCCAGCAGCCAAGCTACCAGGGCAGGGGCCTATGGCTACACCTTC.

This clone has more than one count but fewer than ten. The V gene is TRBV6-5, the J gene TRBJ1-3; TRBD1 matches at 7 bases. V trimming: 4 bases; J trimming: 2 bases; junction bases outside the gene matches: 2. The CDR3 spans 14 residues. Looked up from germline, CDR1 is MNHEY and CDR2 is SVGAGI. CDR3 protein: CASSSRGTGNTIYF. The DNA of the CDR3 is TGTGCCAGCAGTTCCAGGGGGACTGGAAACACCATATATTTT.

The chain joins TRBV11-2 to TRBJ1-2; possible D gene TRBD1, 5 bases. CDR3 size: 12 residues. Germline assignment: CDR1 SGHAT and CDR2 FQNNGV. The V and J ends lost 5 bases and 8 bases respectively, with 12 bases between them. This CDR3 reads CASSPGNRGYTF. The CDR3 DNA sequence: TGTGCCAGCAGCCCAGGGAACCGGGGCTACACCTTC.

V gene TRBV9 combines with J gene TRBJ2-1, with D possibly matching TRBD1 (6 bases). V lost 3 bases and J lost 3, with 16 bases in between. This CDR3 spans 16 amino acids. Germline V lookup: CDR1 SGDLS, CDR2 YYNGEE. The CDR3 sequence: CASSATPTGHYNEQFF. In DNA form, the CDR3 reads TGTGCCAGCAGCGCCACCCCGACAGGTCACTACAATGAGCAGTTCTTC.

The chain couples TRBV15 to TRBJ1-2; 8 nucleotides match TRBD1. This CDR3 region has 16 residues. Germline V lookup: CDR1 LNHNV, CDR2 YYDKDF (reference sequence). The V segment lost 0 bases and the J segment 5 bases; nucleotides outside the gene matches: 8. DNA for the CDR3: TGTGCCACCAGCAGAGATCGGACAGGGTTCCCTTATGGCTACACCTTC. As protein: CATSRDRTGFPYGYTF.

The chain joins TRBV29-1 to TRBJ2-1; TRBD2 matches at 12 bases. There are 13 residues in the CDR3. Unmatched junction bases numbered 2, after V lost 3 bases and J lost 8 bases. The germline V gene has CDR1 SQVTM and CDR2 ANQGSEA. CDR3 coding DNA: TGCAGCGTTGAGACTAGCGGGGGTGATGAGCAGTTCTTC. As protein: CSVETSGGDEQFF.

This chain joins TRBV6-6 and TRBJ1-5; 9 bases fit TRBD1. CDR1 is MNHNY, CDR2 SVGAGI, per germline (reference sequence). J lost 5 bases, V lost 8 bases, and 7 bases had no gene match. The CDR3 sequence is 14 residues long. CDR3 residues: CASGTGGEDQPQHF. The CDR3 DNA is TGTGCCAGCGGTACAGGGGGCGAAGATCAGCCCCAGCATTTT.

This clone was counted a few times. CDR3 loop: CASSTTGNTEAFF. CDR3 DNA sequence: TGTGCCAGCAGTACAACAGGGAACACTGAAGCTTTCTTT. The chain couples TRBV6-5 to TRBJ1-1, with D perhaps matching TRBD1 (5 bases). Germline-derived CDR1 and CDR2 are MNHEY and SVGAGI. V lost 5 bases and J lost 1, with 8 bases in between. This CDR3 spans 13 amino acids.

This clone appeared once. In DNA form, the CDR3 reads TGTGCCAGCGGAAGCGGGGGGACAGATACGCAGTATTTT. This gives the protein CASGSGGTDTQYF. V and J are TRBV6-6 and TRBJ2-3; 9 nucleotides agree with TRBD2. The CDR3 contains 13 residues. Germline values: CDR1 MNHNY, CDR2 SVGAGI (reference sequence). The trim removed 8 bases at V and 3 bases at J, leaving 3 bases unmatched.

The V and J genes are TRBV12-5 and TRBJ2-2; 8 nucleotides match TRBD1. V lost 9 bases and J lost 7; bases outside the gene matches: 10. The CDR3 is 14 residues long. Germline CDR1 and CDR2: LGHNT and FRNRAP. Written as DNA, the CDR3 is TGTGCTAGCCACCAGGGGGCGCGGGTCGGGGAGCTGTTTTTT. This encodes CASHQGARVGELFF.

The gene calls are TRBV7-3 and TRBJ2-7; TRBD1 aligns across 9 bases. The CDR3 spans 16 residues. Losses at the gene ends were 5 bases for V and 5 bases for J; bases not matched to a gene: 13. Germline CDR1 and CDR2: SGHTA and FQGTGA. CDR3 coding DNA: TGTGCCAGCAGCCGCGCGACAGGGGGAGGTGGAAACGAGCAGTACTTC. Protein sequence: CASSRATGGGGNEQYF.

This clone was counted once. The V and J genes are TRBV18 and TRBJ1-2; TRBD1 agrees at 10 bases. This CDR3 has 15 amino acids. V dropped 0 bases and J dropped 2; count of bases not matched to a gene: 0. Germline loops: CDR1 KGHSH, CDR2 LQKENI. CDR3 DNA: TGTGCCAGCTCACCACCGGGACAGGGGAACTATGGCTACACCTTC. Residues: CASSPPGQGNYGYTF. Supplemented by reference TRBV18 and TRBJ1-2, the full variable domain reads NAGVMQNPRHLVRRRGQEARLRCSPMKGHSHVYWYRQLPEEGLKFMVYLQKENIIDESGMPKERFSAEFPKEGPSILRIQQVVRGDSAAYFCASSPPGQGNYGYTFGSGTRLTVV.

J is TRBJ1-6 and V is TRBV6-5, with a weak D call TRBD1 (5 bases). The CDR3 has 15 amino acids. V dropped 0 bases and J dropped 7 bases, with 10 bases sitting between them. Germline CDR1 reads MNHEY; CDR2 reads SVGAGI. In DNA, the CDR3 is TGTGCCAGCAGTTACTCGGACATTGGGAATTCACCCCTCCACTTT. Translation gives CASSYSDIGNSPLHF.

This sequence joins TRBV6-4 and TRBJ2-7; 8 bases line up with TRBD2. Germline V gene data show CDR1 as MRHNA and CDR2 as SNTAGT. The CDR3 runs 17 residues. V lost 10 bases to trimming and J lost 1 base; unmatched junction nucleotides: 18. The CDR3 sequence is CAIIFPGLGLQSYEQYF. For the CDR3, the DNA is TGTGCCATAATCTTCCCGGGACTAGGTCTTCAGTCCTACGAGCAGTACTTC.